This TCR beta chain was recorded in a study of cytomegalovirus exposure and HLA in healthy donors. General observations from the study: Researchers catalogued about 150 TCR beta chains as cytomegalovirus-associated.

The CDR3 consists of 15 residues. In germline, CDR1 is SGHTA, CDR2 FQGNSA. V gave up 2 bases and J gave up 2 bases; unmatched junction bases: 6. In the case of this clone: Its specificity is unknown.

Using immunoSEQ multiplex PCR, the repertoire was profiled, and TCRdb retains in-frame clones only, with some absent. The top ten hold 2.1% of the sample, which has 45,000 or so clones, under 95% seen once. The chain combines TRBV7-2 with TRBJ2-7, with 7 bases fitting TRBD1. Sequencing used PBMCs. This sequence originates from a young woman in good health and CMV-seronegative. The CDR3 reads CASSLRTGQAYEQYF. The CDR3 DNA is TGTGCCAGCAGCTTAAGGACCGGACAGGCCTACGAGCAGTACTTC.